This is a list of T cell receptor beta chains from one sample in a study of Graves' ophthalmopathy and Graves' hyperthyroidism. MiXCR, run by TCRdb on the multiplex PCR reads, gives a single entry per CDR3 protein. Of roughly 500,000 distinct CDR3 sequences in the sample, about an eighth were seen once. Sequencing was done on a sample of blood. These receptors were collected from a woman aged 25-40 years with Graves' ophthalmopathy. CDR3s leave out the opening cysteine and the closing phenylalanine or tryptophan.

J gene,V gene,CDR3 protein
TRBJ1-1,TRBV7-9,ASTTGYAEAF
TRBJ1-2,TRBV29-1,SVEDWGTGENYGYT
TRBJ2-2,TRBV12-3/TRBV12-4,ASSPHSYSGGATGELF
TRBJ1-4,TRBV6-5,ASSYSGLRVVEKLF
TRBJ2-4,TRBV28,ASTPGGADKNIQY
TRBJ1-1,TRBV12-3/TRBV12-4,ASSQTGSNTEAC
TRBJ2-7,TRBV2,ATSLGGYEQY
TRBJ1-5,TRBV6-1,ASSLSGTGGAKQPQH
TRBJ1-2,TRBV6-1,ASRTKPSNYGYT
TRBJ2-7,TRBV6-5,ASRGRHYEQY
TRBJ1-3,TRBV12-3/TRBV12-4,ASTPAAPVGNTIY
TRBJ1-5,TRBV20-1,SAHGTSNQPQH
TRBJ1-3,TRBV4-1,ASSQGPGLGNTIY
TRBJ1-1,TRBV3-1,ASSHNVGQLNTEAF
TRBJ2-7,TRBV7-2,ASSLGTMKQY
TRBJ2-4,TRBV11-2,ASSRTSGRVQNIKY
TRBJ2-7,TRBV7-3,ASSPGQGRGEQY
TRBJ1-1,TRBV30,AWSLRVNTEAF
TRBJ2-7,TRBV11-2,ASSRTGVEVEQY
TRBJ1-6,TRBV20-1,SASPGTKRTLH
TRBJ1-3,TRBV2,ASSDSSGNTIY
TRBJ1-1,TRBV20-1,SARGAF
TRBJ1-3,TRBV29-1,SVGLSSGNTIY
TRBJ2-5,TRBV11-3,ASSLRTGQRTETQY
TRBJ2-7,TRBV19,ASSPARGQTYEQY
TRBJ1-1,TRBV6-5,ASSSVSMNTEAF
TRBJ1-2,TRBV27,ASRGSVGDGYT
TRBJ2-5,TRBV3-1,ASSRGSRETQY
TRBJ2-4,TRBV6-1,ASRWDRVFNIQY
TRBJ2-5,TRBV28,ASSHLMTGHTRETQY
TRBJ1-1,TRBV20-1,SARDRGHLLEAF
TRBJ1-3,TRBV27,ASSPGLHSGNTIY